This T cell receptor (beta chain) originates from a study of human T cells and chemical hapten exposure. Regarding time point: patch test 1, 2 weeks after DPC sensitization. The treatment is: therapeutic diphenylcyclopropenone sensitization with weekly scalp DPC. In this sample, this clonotype turned up many times. TCRdb reprocessed the RACE reads via MiXCR and lists one record per CDR3 protein. The sample yields some 110,000 distinct CDR3 sequences, about 12% seen once. The specimen comprised whole blood, sampled in connection with sensitization to the hapten diphenylcyclopropenone (DPC). This TCR was sampled from a woman aged 45-59 years with alopecia areata. Some clones in this sample may be carry-over from other donors' samples.

CDR3 loop: CASSPPGGANQPQHF. CDR3 coding DNA: TGTGCCAGCTCGCCGCCGGGAGGGGCAAATCAGCCCCAGCATTTT. The V gene is TRBV18, the J gene TRBJ1-5; D might be TRBD1 (5 bases). Trimming shortened V by 6 bases and J by 4 bases, and 16 bases separated the two germline ends. Looked up from germline, CDR1 is KGHSH and CDR2 is LQKENI. This CDR3 is built from 15 residues.